The sample holds a few counts of the clone carrying this T cell receptor (beta chain). Researchers isolated at least 7 million PBMCs per sample. Total RNA extraction produced at least 6 micrograms (per sample) for the study. The data originate from a study of blood T cells in healthy people across ages. Study in general: Template-switching capture recovered about one barcoded beta molecule per two T cells.

V was clipped by 1 base and J by 3 bases, with 16 bases between them. The CDR3 length is 16 residues. Germline assignment: CDR1 LGHDT and CDR2 YNNKEL (reference sequence). Then a second PCR, running roughly 7 to 11 cycles, was carried out with a sample-barcoded 5' primer and a J-beta primer mix. TCRdb reprocessed the 5' RACE reads via MiXCR and lists one record per CDR3 protein. The sample records about 1.8 million distinct CDR3 sequences, roughly 52% being singletons. The sample was blood. The gene calls are TRBV3-1 and TRBJ2-7; a possible D gene is TRBD1 (7 bases). The source is a woman aged 40-49 years in good health. The CDR3 sequence is CASSQGQGGLVYEQYF. CDR3 nucleotide sequence: TGTGCCAGCAGCCAAGGACAGGGAGGCTTGGTCTACGAGCAGTACTTC.